The sequence of this TCR beta chain was determined in a study of cytomegalovirus exposure and HLA in healthy donors. The study ran its PCR with 60 Vbeta and 13 Jbeta primers. This table comes from immunoSEQ multiplex PCR, and its TCRdb copy is limited to in-frame clones, with some not included. The sample carries about 170,000 clones, about 80% recorded once. This clone has more than one count but fewer than ten. With 5 bases clipped from V and 2 bases from J, the junction kept 4 bases outside the gene matches. The CDR3 totals 15 residues. Germline V CDR1 and CDR2: LNHDA, SQIVND (reference sequence). The clonotype comes from a man aged 25 to 40 in good health and CMV-seropositive. The rearrangement links TRBV19 to TRBJ2-7, with 12 bases fitting TRBD1. Source material: PBMCs. The CDR3 region is CASSPGTGGPYEQYF. The CDR3 DNA reads TGTGCCAGTAGTCCGGGGACAGGGGGCCCCTACGAGCAGTACTTC. The variable domain in full, with the rest retrieved from reference TRBV19 and TRBJ2-7, is DGGITQSPKYLFRKEGQNVTLSCEQNLNHDAMYWYRQDPGQGLRLIYYSQIVNDFQKGDIAEGYSVSREKKESFPLTVTSAQKNPTAFYLCASSPGTGGPYEQYFGPGTRLTVT.